This T cell receptor (beta chain) came from a study of T cells after yellow fever vaccination. This clonotype has more than one count but fewer than ten. Its antigen is currently unknown. Germline loops: CDR1 LNHDA, CDR2 SQIVND (reference sequence). The V and J ends lost 3 bases and 4 bases, in that order; junction bases with no gene match: 12. The CDR3 has 17 residues. The 5'RACE template-switching step produced TCR cDNA and added a universal primer site and UMIs. One entry per CDR3 protein results from TCRdb running MiXCR on the 5' RACE reads. The repertoire holds a few hundred thousand distinct CDR3 sequences, with roughly 3.9% as singletons. Overall study results and limits: Researchers report a weaker secondary response that nonetheless peaked faster, day 5 versus 15. A minor fraction of clonotypes spanned both CD4 and CD8 compartments. Boosting was followed by the reappearance of most primary-vaccination clones (around 95% CD4, 70% to 90% CD8).

This specimen was PBMCs, taken 5 days after the yellow fever booster vaccination. The clonotype was recovered from a man aged 18 to 30 who received the YFV17D yellow fever vaccine. The chain links TRBV19 to TRBJ2-1, with TRBD1 identical over 7 bases. The CDR3 DNA reads as TGTGCCAGTAGTATTCTTGGAGTGAGGGGGCTTTACAATGAGCAGTTCTTC. The encoded protein is CASSILGVRGLYNEQFF.